This entry features one T cell receptor beta chain sequence. This CDR3 region has 13 residues. CDR1 is MNHEY and CDR2 is SMNVEV in the germline V gene (reference sequence). V lost 6 bases, J lost 5 bases, and 13 bases lay in between. The sample belongs to a study of blood T cell repertoires in COVID-19. Study context: Spain, Italy and the United States supplied samples that represented acute and convalescent COVID-19. The cDNA or gDNA used as material had been derived from T cells, B-cell-depleted T cells, or PBMCs.

TCRdb's table, derived via immunoSEQ multiplex PCR, lists solely in-frame clones and lacks some. The top ten hold 2.5% to 3% of the sample, which has about 170,000 clones, 84% seen once. The V call is TRBV27, the J call TRBJ1-1; D gene unclear. The clonotype comes from a woman of 80 years or more with COVID-19, enrolled during active disease. Sample: peripheral blood. The DNA for the CDR3 is TGTGCCAGCAGACCAGGTTTGAGAACTGAAGCTTTCTTT. Protein sequence: CASRPGLRTEAFF.